This T cell receptor (beta chain) was sequenced for a study of cytomegalovirus exposure and HLA in healthy donors. Broader study findings: Usually a TCR sequence was rare, but some public TCRs were found in many donors. The study recorded 150 to 200 TCR beta chains that were cytomegalovirus-associated.

The donors were part of the validation cohort of over a hundred subjects. That cohort was separate from the first cohort, which comprised 670 or so subjects. Sequencing was performed with immunoSEQ multiplex PCR; in TCRdb, only in-frame clones are kept and a portion is missing. The repertoire holds 130,000 to 150,000 clones, with roughly nine tenths as singletons. As to this clone: The antigen is undetermined.

This CDR3 comprises 17 residues. The germline gives CDR1 LGHNA, CDR2 YNFKEQ. Trimming pared 0 bases from V and 1 base from J, leaving 15 bases between. The sequenced sample was PBMCs. The clonotype originates from a woman in her late teens or twenties in good health and CMV-seropositive. V is TRBV4-2 and J is TRBJ1-1; unclear D gene. CDR3 nucleotide sequence: TGTGCCAGCAGCCAAGAAGTCTGGCAACGTGGGAACACTGAAGCTTTCTTT. Translated, it gives CASSQEVWQRGNTEAFF.